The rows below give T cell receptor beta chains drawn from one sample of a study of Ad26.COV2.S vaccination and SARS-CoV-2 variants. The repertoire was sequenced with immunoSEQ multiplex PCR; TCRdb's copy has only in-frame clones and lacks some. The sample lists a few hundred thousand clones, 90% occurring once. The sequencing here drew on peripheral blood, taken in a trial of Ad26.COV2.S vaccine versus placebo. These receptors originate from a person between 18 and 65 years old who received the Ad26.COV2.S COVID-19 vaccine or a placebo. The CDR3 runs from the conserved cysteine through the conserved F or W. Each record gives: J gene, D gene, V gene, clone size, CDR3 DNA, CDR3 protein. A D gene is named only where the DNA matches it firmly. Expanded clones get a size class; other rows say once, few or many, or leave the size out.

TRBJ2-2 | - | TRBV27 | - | TGTGCCAGCGGCGCAACCGACCGAAACACCGGGGAGCTGTTTTTT | CASGATDRNTGELFF
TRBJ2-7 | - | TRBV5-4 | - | TGTGCCAGCAGCCCCGGACAGAGCTCCTACGAGCAGTACTTC | CASSPGQSSYEQYF
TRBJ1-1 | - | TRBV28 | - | TGTGCCAGCATCTGGTACGGCGTTAACACTGAAGCTTTCTTT | CASIWYGVNTEAFF
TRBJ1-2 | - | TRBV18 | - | TGTGCCAGCTCACCAGCGCAGGGGAGCTATGGCTACACCTTC | CASSPAQGSYGYTF
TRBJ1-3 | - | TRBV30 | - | TGTGCCCAGAAGGAATCTGGAAACACCATATATTTT | CAQKESGNTIYF
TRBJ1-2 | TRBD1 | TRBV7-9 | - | TGTGCCAGCAGCTTAGCGCCGGGACAGGGGAGCAGCAACTATGGCTACACCTTC | CASSLAPGQGSSNYGYTF
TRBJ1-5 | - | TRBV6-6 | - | TGTGCCAGCAGGGTGGGGCCGGCCCGGGAGCAGCCCCAGCATTTT | CASRVGPAREQPQHF
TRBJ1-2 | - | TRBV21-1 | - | TGTGCCAGCAGCAAAGGAGGCGGCTACACCTTC | CASSKGGGYTF
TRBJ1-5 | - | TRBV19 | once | TGTGCCAGTAGTATTGGGGGGGTTAGCAATCAGCCCCAGCATTTT | CASSIGGVSNQPQHF
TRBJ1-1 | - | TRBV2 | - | TGTGCCAGCAGTGACAGCTTGAACACTGAAGCTTTCTTT | CASSDSLNTEAFF
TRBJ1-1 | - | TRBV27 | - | TGTGCCAGCAGTCCCGGACAAGGGAACACTGAAGCTTTCTTT | CASSPGQGNTEAFF
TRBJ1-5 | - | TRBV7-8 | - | TGTGCCAGCAGCTTTCCAGGTCAGCCCCAGCATTTT | CASSFPGQPQHF
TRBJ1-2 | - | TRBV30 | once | TGTGCCTGGAAGCGGCTATCCCATAGGGACTATGGCTACACCTTC | CAWKRLSHRDYGYTF
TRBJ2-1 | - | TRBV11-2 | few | TGTGCCAGCAGCGACAGGAGGAGCTCCTACAATGAGCAGTTCTTC | CASSDRRSSYNEQFF
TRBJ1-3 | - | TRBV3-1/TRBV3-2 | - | TGTGCCAGCAGCCAAGAAGTTTGGTCCCTCTCTGGAAACACCATATATTTT | CASSQEVWSLSGNTIYF
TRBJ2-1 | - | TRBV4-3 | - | TGCGCCAGCAGCCAAGATGGGACTTCCGATTACAATGAGCAGTTCTTC | CASSQDGTSDYNEQFF
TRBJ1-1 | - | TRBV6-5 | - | TGTGCCAGCAGCCTCGGGACGGCTAACACTGAAGCTTTCTTT | CASSLGTANTEAFF
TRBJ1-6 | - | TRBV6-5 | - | TGTGCCAGCAGTTACTCTGGGGAAGTTAGTTCACCCCTCCACTTT | CASSYSGEVSSPLHF
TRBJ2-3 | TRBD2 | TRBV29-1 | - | TGCAGCGTTGAAGGCGGTAGCGGGAGGGCCATAGATACGCAGTATTTT | CSVEGGSGRAIDTQYF
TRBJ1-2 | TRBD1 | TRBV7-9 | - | TGTGCCAGCAGCTTAGAGACAGGGAGGGGCTATGGCTACACCTTC | CASSLETGRGYGYTF
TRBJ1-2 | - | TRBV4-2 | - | TGTGCCAGCAGCCACACCCCGGGGGGGGACTATGGCTACACCTTC | CASSHTPGGDYGYTF
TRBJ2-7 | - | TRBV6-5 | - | TGTGCCAGCAGTTACGACACCACTCCCTACGAGCAGTACTTC | CASSYDTTPYEQYF
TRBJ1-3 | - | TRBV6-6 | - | TGTGCCAGCAGTTTGCAGGACTCTGGAAACACCATATATTTT | CASSLQDSGNTIYF
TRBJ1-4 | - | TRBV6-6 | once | TGTGCCAGCAGTCTTTCCCTGGGGGAGGAAAAACTGTTTTTT | CASSLSLGEEKLFF
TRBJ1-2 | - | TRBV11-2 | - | TGTGCCAGCAGCTTAATTCGGGGCTCCAGGGGTAACTATGGCTACACCTTC | CASSLIRGSRGNYGYTF
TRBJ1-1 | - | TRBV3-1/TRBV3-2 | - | TGTGCCAGCAGCTCCCGGGGGGGCGCTGAAGCTTTCTTT | CASSSRGGAEAFF
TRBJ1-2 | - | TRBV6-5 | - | TGTGCCAGCAGGGCGGTCGGCAAGACCTATGGCTACACCTTC | CASRAVGKTYGYTF
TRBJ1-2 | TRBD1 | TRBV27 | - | TGTGCCAGCAGTTTATCCGCAGGGGGTCGGAACTATGGCTACACCTTC | CASSLSAGGRNYGYTF
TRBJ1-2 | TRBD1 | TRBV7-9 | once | TGTGCCAGCGGCCGACAGGGGAGTGGCTACACCTTC | CASGRQGSGYTF
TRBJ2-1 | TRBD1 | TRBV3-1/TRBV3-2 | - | TGTGCCAGCAGCCAAGGACAGGGGGCCTCCAATGAGCAGTTCTTC | CASSQGQGASNEQFF
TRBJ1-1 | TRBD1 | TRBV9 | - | TGTGCCAGCAGCGAGGGGACAGGGGGTCTCACTGAAGCTTTCTTT | CASSEGTGGLTEAFF
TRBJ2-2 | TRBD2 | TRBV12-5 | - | TGTGCTAGTTCTCTCGGGACTAGCGGGACGAACACCGGGGAGCTGTTTTTT | CASSLGTSGTNTGELFF
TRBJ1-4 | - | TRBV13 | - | TGTGCCAGCAGCTCCTTGACAGACTCAGCAACTAATGAAAAACTGTTTTTT | CASSSLTDSATNEKLFF
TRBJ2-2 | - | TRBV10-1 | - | TGCGCCTCAAGCAACTCTTTAATCCTGACAGGCTCGAACACCGGGGAGCTGTTTTTT | CASSNSLILTGSNTGELFF
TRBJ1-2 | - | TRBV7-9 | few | TGTGCCAGCAGCTTAGCACAGGGTGGTATCGGCACCTTC | CASSLAQGGIGTF
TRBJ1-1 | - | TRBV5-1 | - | TGCGCCAGCAGCTTTCTGACGACCTGGACTGAAGCTTTCTTT | CASSFLTTWTEAFF
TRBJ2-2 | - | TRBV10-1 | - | TGCGCCAGCAGCGCCGGACACTACACCGGGGAGCTGTTTTTT | CASSAGHYTGELFF
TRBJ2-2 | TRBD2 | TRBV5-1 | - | TGCGCCAGCAGCTTGGAAGCGGGAGGGAACACCGGGGAGCTGTTTTTT | CASSLEAGGNTGELFF
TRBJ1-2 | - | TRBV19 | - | TGTGCCAGTATCCCAGCGACAGCTAACTATGGCTACACCTTC | CASIPATANYGYTF
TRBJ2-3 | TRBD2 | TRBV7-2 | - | TGTGCCAGCAGCTTAGAACTAGCGGTTAGCACAGATACGCAGTATTTT | CASSLELAVSTDTQYF
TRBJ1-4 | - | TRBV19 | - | TGTGCCAGTAGTATCCCAGGGTCTAATGAAAAACTGTTTTTT | CASSIPGSNEKLFF
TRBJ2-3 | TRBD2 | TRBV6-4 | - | TGTGCCAGCAGTGAAAAACGACTAGCGGGAGGGGTCACAGATACGCAGTATTTT | CASSEKRLAGGVTDTQYF
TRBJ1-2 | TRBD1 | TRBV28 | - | TGTGCCAGCTCCCCGAACAGGGGTTGGGACTATGGCTACACCTTC | CASSPNRGWDYGYTF
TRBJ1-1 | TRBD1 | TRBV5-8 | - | TGTGCCAGCAGCTTGACAGGGGCAGCTTTCTTT | CASSLTGAAFF